This TCR beta chain is drawn from a study of T cells in Graves' hyperthyroidism and ophthalmopathy (dated by TCRdb to between 2017 and 2020). For the study in its entirety: Peripheral blood samples were taken at initial diagnosis, before any treatment was given. A discovery cohort of fewer than 110 patients, approximately 45 with Graves' ophthalmopathy and under 60 with stable Graves' hyperthyroidism, was used to find distinguishing TCR V-J signatures. An independent validation cohort of around 19 hyperthyroidism patients and some 15 patients who later progressed to ophthalmopathy tested prospective prediction of ophthalmopathy. The roughly 91 discovery patients were randomly divided into training and test sets at a 7:3 ratio. Thyroid tissue and blood T-cell repertoires from roughly 6 Graves' hyperthyroidism patients were also compared in the study. Following sampling, methimazole starting at 30 mg daily was given to hyperthyroidism patients, and high-dose intravenous methylprednisolone was given to ophthalmopathy patients. TCR Vbeta CDR3 sequencing of 135 peripheral blood samples (43 ophthalmopathy, around 80 hyperthyroidism and some 17 progressor patients) is reported in the paper. The paper as a whole reports these results and caveats: Most expanded thyroid clonotypes (frequency above 0.001) were also detected in blood, suggesting blood repertoires may reflect thyroid immune responses. In validation, the model predicted progression to ophthalmopathy with approximately 71% sensitivity and approximately 78% specificity, a median of about six months before onset. No statistical method was used to fix the sample size in advance, and group allocation was not hidden from the investigators. A model built on a 13 V-J signature distinguished ophthalmopathy from stable hyperthyroidism, reaching around 87% sensitivity and approximately 81% specificity in cross-validation and 80%/75% in testing.

The TCR beta CDR3 regions were amplified from RNA transcripts. The first round of RT-PCR for the TCR CDR3 was performed with the HTBI primer set and the Qiagen OneStep RT-PCR kit. A second multiplex PCR round built the libraries, followed by size selection and purification. Sequencing of the libraries was done on an Illumina HiSeq2000 using paired-end 100 bp reads. On the study's bioinformatics: SOAPnuke was used to process the raw data, removing reads that contained adapters or uncalled bases, had a mean Phred below 15, or lacked an exact match to the constant primer or identifier. High-quality paired reads were merged using COPE v1.2.5, and each unique nucleotide sequence was defined as a clonotype. MiTCR v1.1 was used to align the clonotypes against IMGT TRBV, TRBD and TRBJ reference segments. The analysis included only V-J combinations with a frequency above 0.0001, which together covered roughly 99% of the repertoires. The TCS score was defined as F50 (clonal expansion) divided by E x V (chaos), with BLOSUM62-based TCRdist calculated between CDR3 peptides within each V-J. Welch's t-statistics and random forest reduced fewer than 600 V-J features to under 15, which were used in a naive Bayes classifier (R e1071). Using fastp at Q25 and MiXCR, TCRdb reprocessed the public reads and kept productive beta chains. Duplicate CDR3 protein sequences are folded into a single record with the most common DNA and genes. The V and J calls were determined by TCRdb, not by the authors. In all, the sample holds 400,000 to 550,000 distinct CDR3 sequences, and 14% of those were seen once. Over 15% of the sample comes from the top ten.

Spanning cysteine to phenylalanine, the CDR3 consists of 16 amino acids. The kept DNA is CDR3 alone, 48 bases in frame from the first base. CDR1 and CDR2 were assigned from the germline V gene as KGHDR and SFDVKD. Trimming takes 4 bases off V and 5 bases off J; junction bases not matched to a gene: 12. This clonotype came up many times. The specificity of this receptor is unknown. Per-nucleotide qualities are absent, and no much larger clonotype sits a single base away. Stable Graves' hyperthyroidism was defined as no progression to ophthalmopathy during 18 months of follow-up. Hyperthyroidism patients were newly diagnosed, had a disease duration of under 2 months, and were aged 18 to 65 years. Any patient with an uncontrolled infection, another autoimmune disease, pregnancy or lactation was excluded. Diagnoses were based on clinical symptoms, serum thyroxine and TRAb, thyroid ultrasound and orbital computed tomography. Ficoll-Paque density gradient centrifugation was used to isolate PBMCs from under 11 ml of fresh peripheral blood. Total RNA was extracted with Trizol reagent, and quality was checked on an Agilent 2100 Bioanalyzer.

The sample was blood. This TCR came from a woman aged 18 to 35 with Graves' hyperthyroidism. Here the chain combines TRBV24-1 and TRBJ2-7; TRBD1 aligns with 8 central bases. The CDR3 region: CATSDPAAGQGHEQYF. The DNA is TGTGCCACCAGTGACCCCGCGGCTGGACAGGGTCACGAGCAGTACTTC.